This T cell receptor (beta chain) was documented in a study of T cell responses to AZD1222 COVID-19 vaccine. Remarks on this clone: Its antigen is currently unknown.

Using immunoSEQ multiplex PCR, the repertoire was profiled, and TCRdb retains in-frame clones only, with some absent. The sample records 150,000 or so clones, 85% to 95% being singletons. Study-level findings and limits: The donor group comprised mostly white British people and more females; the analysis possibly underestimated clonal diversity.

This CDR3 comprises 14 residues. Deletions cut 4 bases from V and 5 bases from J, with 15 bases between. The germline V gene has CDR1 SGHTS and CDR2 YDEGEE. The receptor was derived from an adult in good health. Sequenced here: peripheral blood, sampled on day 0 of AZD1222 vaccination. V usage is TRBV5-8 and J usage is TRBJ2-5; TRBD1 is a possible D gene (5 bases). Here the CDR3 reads CASSDPSPGETQYF. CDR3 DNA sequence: TGTGCCAGCAGCGACCCCAGCCCAGGGGAGACCCAGTACTTC.